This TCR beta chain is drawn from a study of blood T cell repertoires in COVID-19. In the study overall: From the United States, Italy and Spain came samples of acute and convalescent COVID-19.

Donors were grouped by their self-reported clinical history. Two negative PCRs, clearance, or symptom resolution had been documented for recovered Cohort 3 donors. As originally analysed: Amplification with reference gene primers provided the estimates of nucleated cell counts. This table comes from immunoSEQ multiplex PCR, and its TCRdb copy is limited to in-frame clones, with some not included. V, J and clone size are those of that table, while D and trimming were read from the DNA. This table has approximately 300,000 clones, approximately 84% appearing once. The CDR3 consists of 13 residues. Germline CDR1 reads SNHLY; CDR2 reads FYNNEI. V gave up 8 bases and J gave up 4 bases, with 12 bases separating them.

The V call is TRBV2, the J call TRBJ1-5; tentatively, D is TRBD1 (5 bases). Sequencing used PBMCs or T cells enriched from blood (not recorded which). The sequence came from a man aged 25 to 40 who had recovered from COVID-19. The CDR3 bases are TGTGCCAGCGGATCCCAGGGTAATCAGCCCCAGCATTTT. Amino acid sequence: CASGSQGNQPQHF.